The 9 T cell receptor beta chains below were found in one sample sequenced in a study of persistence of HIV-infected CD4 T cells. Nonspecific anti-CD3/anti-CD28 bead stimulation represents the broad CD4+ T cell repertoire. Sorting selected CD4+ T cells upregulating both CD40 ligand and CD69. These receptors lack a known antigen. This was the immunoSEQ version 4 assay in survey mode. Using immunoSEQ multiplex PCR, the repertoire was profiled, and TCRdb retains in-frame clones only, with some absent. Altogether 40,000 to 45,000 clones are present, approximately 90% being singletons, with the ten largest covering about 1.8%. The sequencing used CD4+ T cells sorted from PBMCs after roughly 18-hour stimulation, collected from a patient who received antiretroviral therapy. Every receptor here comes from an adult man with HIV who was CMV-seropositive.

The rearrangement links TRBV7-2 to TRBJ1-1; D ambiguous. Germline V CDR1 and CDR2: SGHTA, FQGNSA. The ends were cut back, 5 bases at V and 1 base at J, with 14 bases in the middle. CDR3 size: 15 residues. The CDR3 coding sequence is TGTGCCAGCAGCCACCCTGGGGAGTGGAACACTGAAGCTTTCTTT. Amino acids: CASSHPGEWNTEAFF.

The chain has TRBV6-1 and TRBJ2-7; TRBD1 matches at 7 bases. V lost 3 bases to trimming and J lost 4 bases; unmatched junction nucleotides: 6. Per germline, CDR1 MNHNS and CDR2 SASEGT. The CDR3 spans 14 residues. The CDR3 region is CASSERGGVYEQYF. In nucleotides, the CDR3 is TGTGCCAGCAGTGAGAGAGGGGGCGTTTACGAGCAGTACTTC.

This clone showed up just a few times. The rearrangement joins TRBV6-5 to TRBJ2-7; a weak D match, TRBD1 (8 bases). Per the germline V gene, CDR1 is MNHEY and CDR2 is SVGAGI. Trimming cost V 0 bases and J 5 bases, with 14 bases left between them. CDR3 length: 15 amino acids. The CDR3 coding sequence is TGTGCCAGCAGTTACTCCTACAGGGGGGGAGACGAGCAGTACTTC. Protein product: CASSYSYRGGDEQYF.

The CDR3 region is CASSFSPTATGEKLFF. The CDR3 nucleotides are TGTGCCAGCAGCTTCTCTCCGACAGCCACGGGTGAAAAACTGTTTTTT. The chain links TRBV7-2 to TRBJ1-4, with D perhaps matching TRBD1 (5 bases). The CDR3 consists of 16 residues. Germline V lookup: CDR1 SGHTA, CDR2 FQGNSA. With 3 bases removed from V and 7 bases from J, the gap between germline ends came to 18 bases.

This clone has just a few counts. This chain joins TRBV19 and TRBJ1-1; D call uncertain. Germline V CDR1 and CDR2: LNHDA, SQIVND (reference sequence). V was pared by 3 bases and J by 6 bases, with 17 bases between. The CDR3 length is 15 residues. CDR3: CASSIGPEGFAEAFF. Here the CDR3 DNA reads TGTGCCAGTAGTATTGGGCCGGAGGGTTTCGCTGAAGCTTTCTTT.

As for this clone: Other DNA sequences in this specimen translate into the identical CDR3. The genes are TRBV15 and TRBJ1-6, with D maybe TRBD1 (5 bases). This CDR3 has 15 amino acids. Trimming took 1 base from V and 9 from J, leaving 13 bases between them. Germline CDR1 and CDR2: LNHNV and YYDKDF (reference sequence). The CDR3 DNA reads TGTGCCACCAGCAGAGTACCAGGGCAGGGTTCACCCCTCCACTTT. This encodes CATSRVPGQGSPLHF. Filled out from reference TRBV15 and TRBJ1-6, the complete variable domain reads DAMVIQNPRYQVTQFGKPVTLSCSQTLNHNVMYWYQQKSSQAPKLLFHYYDKDFNNEADTPDNFQSRRPNTSFCFLDIRSPGLGDTAMYLCATSRVPGQGSPLHFGNGTRLTVT.

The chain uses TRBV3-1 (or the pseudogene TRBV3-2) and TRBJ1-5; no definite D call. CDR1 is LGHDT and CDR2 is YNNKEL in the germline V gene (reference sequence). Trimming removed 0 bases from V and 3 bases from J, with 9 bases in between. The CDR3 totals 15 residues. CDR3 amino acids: CASSQDGQYNQPQHF. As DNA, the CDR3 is TGTGCCAGCAGCCAAGATGGGCAGTACAATCAGCCCCAGCATTTT.

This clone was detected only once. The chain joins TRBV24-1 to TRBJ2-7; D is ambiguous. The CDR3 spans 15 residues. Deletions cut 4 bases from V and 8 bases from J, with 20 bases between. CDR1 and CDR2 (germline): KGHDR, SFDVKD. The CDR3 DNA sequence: TGTGCCACCAGTGAAACAACTCAGGAGTCTACGCAGCAGTACTTC. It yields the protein CATSETTQESTQQYF.

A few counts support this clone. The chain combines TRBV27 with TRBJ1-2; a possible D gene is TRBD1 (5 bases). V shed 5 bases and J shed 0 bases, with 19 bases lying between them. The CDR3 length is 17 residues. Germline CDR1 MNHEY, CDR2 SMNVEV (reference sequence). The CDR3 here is CASSPPTFTGANYGYTF. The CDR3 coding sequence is TGTGCCAGCAGTCCCCCAACCTTTACAGGAGCTAACTATGGCTACACCTTC.